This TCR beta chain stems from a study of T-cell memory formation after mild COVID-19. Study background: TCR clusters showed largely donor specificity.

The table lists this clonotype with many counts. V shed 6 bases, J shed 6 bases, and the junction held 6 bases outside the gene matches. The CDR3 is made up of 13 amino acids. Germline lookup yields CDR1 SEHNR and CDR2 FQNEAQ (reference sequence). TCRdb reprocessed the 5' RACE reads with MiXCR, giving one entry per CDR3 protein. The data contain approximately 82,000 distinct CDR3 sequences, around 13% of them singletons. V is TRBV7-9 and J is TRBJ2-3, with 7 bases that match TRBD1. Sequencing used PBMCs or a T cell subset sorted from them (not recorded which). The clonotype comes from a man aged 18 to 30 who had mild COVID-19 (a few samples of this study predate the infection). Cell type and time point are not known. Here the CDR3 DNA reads TGTGCCAGCAGAAGGGACAGAGGCGATACGCAGTATTTT. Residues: CASRRDRGDTQYF.